This TCR beta chain was obtained from a study of T-cell reconstitution after alpha-beta-depleted transplantation in children. The study's findings and limits: Newly produced T cells mostly provided counts and TCRbeta diversity after one year, as hyperexpanded clones declined. It was reported that alpha-beta T cells came from several hundred expanded graft clones (about two months after transplant). The high TCRbeta diversity at day 60 in some patients came from surviving recipient T cells and thymic progenitors.

The CDR3 has 15 amino acids. This clonotype was counted at least ten times. What it binds is not known. TCRbeta library construction was performed incorporating unique molecular identifiers. TCRdb reanalysed the PCR reads using MiXCR and keeps one entry per CDR3 protein. The sample records fewer than 350,000 distinct CDR3 sequences, roughly 11% being singletons. Sequencing was performed on peripheral blood, taken 180 days after TCRalphabeta/CD19-depleted stem cell transplant. This clonotype was obtained from a male patient aged 2 to 10 who had a stem cell transplant for chronic granulomatous disease, so the T cells may come from the graft donor. The V gene is TRBV21-1, the J gene TRBJ2-2; TRBD2 is the table's D call, not checked against the DNA. TRBV21-1 corresponds to a pseudogene. CDR3 in amino acids: CASSKVGQNTGELFF. CDR3 nucleotide sequence: TGTGCCAGCAGCAAAGTGGGCCAGAACACCGGGGAGCTGTTTTTT.